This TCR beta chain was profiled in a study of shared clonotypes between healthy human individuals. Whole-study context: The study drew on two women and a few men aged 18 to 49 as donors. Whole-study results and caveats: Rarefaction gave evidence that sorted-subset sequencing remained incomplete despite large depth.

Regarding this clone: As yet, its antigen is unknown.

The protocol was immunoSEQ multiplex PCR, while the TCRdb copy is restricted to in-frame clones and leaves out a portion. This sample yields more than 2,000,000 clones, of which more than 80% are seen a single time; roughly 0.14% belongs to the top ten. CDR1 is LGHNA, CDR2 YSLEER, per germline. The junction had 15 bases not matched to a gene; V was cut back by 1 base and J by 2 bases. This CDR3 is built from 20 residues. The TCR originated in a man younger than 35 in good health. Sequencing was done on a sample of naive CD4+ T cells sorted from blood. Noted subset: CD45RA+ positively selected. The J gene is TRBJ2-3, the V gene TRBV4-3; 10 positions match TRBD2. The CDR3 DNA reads TGCGCCAGCAGCCAAGCCATCCTAGCGGGAGACTCCCCCTTCACAGATACGCAGTATTTT. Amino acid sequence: CASSQAILAGDSPFTDTQYF.